This paragraph reports one T cell receptor (beta chain). Its matching antigen is unknown. If no ophthalmopathy progression occurred within 18 months, Graves' hyperthyroidism was stable. Exclusion criteria comprised uncontrolled infection, other autoimmune disease, pregnancy or lactation. Diagnostic decisions used clinical symptoms, serum thyroxine and TRAb, thyroid ultrasound and orbital computed tomography. The data belong to a study of T cells in Graves' hyperthyroidism and ophthalmopathy. Study observations and caveats: A median roughly six months before onset, the model predicted ophthalmopathy.

The V segment lost 5 bases and the J segment 4 bases; nucleotides outside the gene matches: 10. The germline CDR1 and CDR2 sequences are MGHDK and SYGVNS. The CDR3 runs 16 residues. The source material, RNA transcripts, was used to amplify TCR beta CDR3 regions. When the TCR CDR3 underwent first-round RT-PCR, the HTBI primer set was used. Each CDR3 protein is one row after TCRdb ran MiXCR on the multiplex PCR reads. The sample carries approximately 560,000 distinct CDR3 sequences, roughly 46% recorded once. The sample consisted of peripheral blood or thyroid tissue (not recorded which). The rearrangement links TRBV25-1 to TRBJ2-2; 7 bases are a match to TRBD1. This sequence was found in a woman younger than 35 with Graves' hyperthyroidism. The CDR3: CASSPGTVGITGELFF. In DNA form, the CDR3 reads TGTGCCAGCAGTCCCGGGACAGTTGGTATCACCGGGGAGCTGTTTTTT.